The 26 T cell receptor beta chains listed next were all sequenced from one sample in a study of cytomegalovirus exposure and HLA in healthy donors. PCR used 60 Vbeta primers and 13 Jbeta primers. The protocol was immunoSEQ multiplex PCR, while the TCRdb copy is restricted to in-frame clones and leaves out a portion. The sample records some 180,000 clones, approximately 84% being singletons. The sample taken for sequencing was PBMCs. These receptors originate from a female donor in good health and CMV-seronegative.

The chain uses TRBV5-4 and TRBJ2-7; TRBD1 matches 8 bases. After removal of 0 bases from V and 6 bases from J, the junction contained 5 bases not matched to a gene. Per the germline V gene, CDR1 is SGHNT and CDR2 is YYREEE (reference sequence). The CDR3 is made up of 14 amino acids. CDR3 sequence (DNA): TGTGCCAGCAGCTTGGGGACAGGGACCGTCGAGCAGTACTTC. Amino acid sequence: CASSLGTGTVEQYF.

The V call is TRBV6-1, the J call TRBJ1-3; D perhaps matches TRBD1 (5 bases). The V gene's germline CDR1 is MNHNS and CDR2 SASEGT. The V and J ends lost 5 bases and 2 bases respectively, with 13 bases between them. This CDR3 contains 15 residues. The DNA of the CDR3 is TGTGCCAGCAGTAACCGGGACTCCACTGGAAACACCATATATTTT. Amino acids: CASSNRDSTGNTIYF.

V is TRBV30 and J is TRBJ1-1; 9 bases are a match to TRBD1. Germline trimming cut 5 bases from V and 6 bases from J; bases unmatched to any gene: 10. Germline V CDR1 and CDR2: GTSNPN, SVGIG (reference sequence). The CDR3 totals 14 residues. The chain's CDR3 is CAWDTGTGIAEAFF. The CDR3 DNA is TGTGCCTGGGATACCGGGACAGGGATCGCTGAAGCTTTCTTT.

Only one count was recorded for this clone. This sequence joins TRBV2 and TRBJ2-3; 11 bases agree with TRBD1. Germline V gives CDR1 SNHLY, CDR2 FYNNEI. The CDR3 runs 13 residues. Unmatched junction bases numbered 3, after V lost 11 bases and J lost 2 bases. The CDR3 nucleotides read TGTGCCGGGGACAGGGGGTTCACAGATACGCAGTATTTT. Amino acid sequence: CAGDRGFTDTQYF.

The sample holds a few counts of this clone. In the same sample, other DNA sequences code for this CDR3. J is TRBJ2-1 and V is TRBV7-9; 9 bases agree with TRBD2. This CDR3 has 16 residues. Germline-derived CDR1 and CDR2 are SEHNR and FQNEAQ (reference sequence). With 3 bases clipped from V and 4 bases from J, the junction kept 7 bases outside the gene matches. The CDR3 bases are TGTGCCAGCAGCTTGGCGTTAGCGGGAGTTTACAATGAGCAGTTCTTC. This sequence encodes CASSLALAGVYNEQFF.

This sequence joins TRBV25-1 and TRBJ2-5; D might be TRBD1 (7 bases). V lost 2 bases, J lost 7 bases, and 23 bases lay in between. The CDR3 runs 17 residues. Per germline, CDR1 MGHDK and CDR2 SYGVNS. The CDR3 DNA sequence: TGTGCCAGCAGTGAAGGGGGGAGGACAGGCGTTGGGGGGACCCAGTACTTC. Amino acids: CASSEGGRTGVGGTQYF.

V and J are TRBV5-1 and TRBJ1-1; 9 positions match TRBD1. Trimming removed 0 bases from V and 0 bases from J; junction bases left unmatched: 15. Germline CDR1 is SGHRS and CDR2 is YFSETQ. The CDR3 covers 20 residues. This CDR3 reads CASSLVATGGAANMNTEAFF. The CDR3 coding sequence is TGCGCCAGCAGCTTGGTGGCGACAGGGGGAGCTGCAAACATGAACACTGAAGCTTTCTTT.

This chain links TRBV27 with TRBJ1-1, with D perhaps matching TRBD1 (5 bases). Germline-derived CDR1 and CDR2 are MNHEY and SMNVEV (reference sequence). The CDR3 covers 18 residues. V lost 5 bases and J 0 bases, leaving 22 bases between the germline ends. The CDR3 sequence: CASSPPKVQGLMNTEAFF. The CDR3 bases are TGTGCCAGCAGTCCACCGAAGGTGCAGGGTCTGATGAACACTGAAGCTTTCTTT.

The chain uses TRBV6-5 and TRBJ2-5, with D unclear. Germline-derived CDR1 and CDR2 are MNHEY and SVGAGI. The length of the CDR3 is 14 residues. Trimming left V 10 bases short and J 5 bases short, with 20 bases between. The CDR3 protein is CATTPGGFSETQYF. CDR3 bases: TGTGCCACCACTCCGGGTGGCTTTTCGGAGACCCAGTACTTC.

The CDR3 protein is CATTGNSYGYTF. CDR3 DNA: TGTGCCACTACAGGGAATAGCTATGGCTACACCTTC. The chain is built from TRBV2 and TRBJ1-2; perhaps TRBD1 as D (6 bases). CDR3 length: 12 amino acids. Trimming shortened V by 10 bases and J by 4 bases, and 13 bases separated the two germline ends. The germline CDR1 and CDR2 sequences are SNHLY and FYNNEI.

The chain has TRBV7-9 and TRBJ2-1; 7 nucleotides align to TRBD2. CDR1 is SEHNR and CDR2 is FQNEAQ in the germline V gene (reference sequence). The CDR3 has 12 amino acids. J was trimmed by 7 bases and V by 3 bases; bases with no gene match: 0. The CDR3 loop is CASSFSGNEQFF. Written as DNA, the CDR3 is TGTGCCAGCAGCTTTAGCGGGAATGAGCAGTTCTTC.

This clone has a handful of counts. The CDR3 sequence is CASSPRTGGGYNEQFF. CDR3 nucleotide sequence: TGTGCCAGCAGCCCCCGGACGGGAGGGGGATACAATGAGCAGTTCTTC. V is TRBV6-6 and J is TRBJ2-1; 8 bases are shared with TRBD2. The CDR3 length is 16 residues. V lost 6 bases to trimming and J lost 4 bases; unmatched junction nucleotides: 11. The germline V gene has CDR1 MNHNY and CDR2 SVGAGI (reference sequence).

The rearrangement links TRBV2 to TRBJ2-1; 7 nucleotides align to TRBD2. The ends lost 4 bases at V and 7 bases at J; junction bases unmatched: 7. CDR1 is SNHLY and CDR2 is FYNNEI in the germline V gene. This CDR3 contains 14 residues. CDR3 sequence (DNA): TGTGCCAGCAGTGGCGGCCTGGGGGGGAATGAGCAGTTCTTC. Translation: CASSGGLGGNEQFF.

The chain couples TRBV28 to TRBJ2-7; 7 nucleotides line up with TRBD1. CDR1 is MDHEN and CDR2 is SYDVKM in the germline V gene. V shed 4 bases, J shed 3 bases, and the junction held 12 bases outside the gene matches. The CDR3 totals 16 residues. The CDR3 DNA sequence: TGTGCCAGCAGTTCCTACTCCGGGACAGAGTACTACGAGCAGTACTTC. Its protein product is CASSSYSGTEYYEQYF.

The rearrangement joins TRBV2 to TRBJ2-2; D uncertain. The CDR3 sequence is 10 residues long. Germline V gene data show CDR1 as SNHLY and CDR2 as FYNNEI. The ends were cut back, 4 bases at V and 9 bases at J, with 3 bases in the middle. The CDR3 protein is CASSVRELFF. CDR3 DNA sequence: TGTGCCAGCAGTGTTAGGGAGCTGTTTTTT.

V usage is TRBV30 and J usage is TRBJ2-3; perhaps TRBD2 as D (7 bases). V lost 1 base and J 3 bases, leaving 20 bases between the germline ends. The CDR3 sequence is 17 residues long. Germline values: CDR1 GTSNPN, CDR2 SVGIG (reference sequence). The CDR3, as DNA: TGTGCCTGGAGTGGTGGACTAGTGGGGGGGCGAACAGATACGCAGTATTTT. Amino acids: CAWSGGLVGGRTDTQYF.

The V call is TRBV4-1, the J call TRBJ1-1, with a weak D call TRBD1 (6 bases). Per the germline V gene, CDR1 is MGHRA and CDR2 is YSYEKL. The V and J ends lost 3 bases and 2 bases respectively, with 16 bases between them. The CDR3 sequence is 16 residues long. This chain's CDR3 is CASSQASGRGNTEAFF. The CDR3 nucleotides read TGCGCCAGCAGCCAGGCCTCCGGCAGGGGCAACACTGAAGCTTTCTTT.

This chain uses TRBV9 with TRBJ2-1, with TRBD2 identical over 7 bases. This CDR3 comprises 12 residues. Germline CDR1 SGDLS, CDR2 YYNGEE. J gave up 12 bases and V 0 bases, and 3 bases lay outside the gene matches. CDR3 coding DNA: TGTGCCAGCAGCGTAGGTGGCGGGGGGCAGTTCTTC. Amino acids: CASSVGGGGQFF.

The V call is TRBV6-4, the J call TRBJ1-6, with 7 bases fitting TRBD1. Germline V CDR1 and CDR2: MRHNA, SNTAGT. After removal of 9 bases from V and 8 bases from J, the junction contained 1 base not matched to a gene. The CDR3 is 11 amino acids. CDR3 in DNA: TGTGCCAGGGGACAGTATTCACCCCTCCACTTT. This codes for CARGQYSPLHF.

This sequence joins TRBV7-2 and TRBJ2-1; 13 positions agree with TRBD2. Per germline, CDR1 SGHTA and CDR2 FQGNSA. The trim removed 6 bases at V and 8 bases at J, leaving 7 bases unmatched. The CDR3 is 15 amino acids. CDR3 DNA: TGTGCCAGCAGGCGGACTAGCGGGAGTTGGTATGAGCAGTTCTTC. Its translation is CASRRTSGSWYEQFF.

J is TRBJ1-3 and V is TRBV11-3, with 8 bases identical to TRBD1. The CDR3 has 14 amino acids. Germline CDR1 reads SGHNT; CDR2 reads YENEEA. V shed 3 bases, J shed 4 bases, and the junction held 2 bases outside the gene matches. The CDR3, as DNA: TGTGCCAGCAGCTTTGGACAGGGAGGAAACACCATATATTTT. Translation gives CASSFGQGGNTIYF.

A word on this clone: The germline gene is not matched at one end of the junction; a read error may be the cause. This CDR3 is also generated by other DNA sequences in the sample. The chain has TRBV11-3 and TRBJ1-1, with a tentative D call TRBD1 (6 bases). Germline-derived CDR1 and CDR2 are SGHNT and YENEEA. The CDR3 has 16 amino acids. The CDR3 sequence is CASSLTGWVSDTEAFF. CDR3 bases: TGTGCCAGCAGCTTAACAGGGTGGGTCTCTGACACTGAGGCTTTCTTT. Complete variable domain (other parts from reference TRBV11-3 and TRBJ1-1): EAGVVQSPRYKIIEKKQPVAFWCNPISGHNTLYWYLQNLGQGPELLIRYENEEAVDDSQLPKDRFSAERLKGVDSTLKIQPAELGDSAVYLCASSLTGWVSDTEAFFGQGTRLTVV.

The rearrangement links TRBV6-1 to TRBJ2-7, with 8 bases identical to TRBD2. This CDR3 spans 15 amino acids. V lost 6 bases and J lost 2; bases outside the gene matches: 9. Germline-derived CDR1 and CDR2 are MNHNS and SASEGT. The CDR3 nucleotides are TGTGCCAGCAGGGAGCGGGGGTCATCTCCCTACGAGCAGTACTTC. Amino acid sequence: CASRERGSSPYEQYF.

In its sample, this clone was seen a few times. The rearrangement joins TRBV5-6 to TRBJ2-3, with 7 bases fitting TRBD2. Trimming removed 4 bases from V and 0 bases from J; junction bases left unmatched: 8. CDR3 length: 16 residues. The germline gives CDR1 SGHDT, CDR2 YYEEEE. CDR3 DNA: TGTGCCAGCAGCCCCCCCCCGCGGGGGAGCACAGATACGCAGTATTTT. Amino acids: CASSPPPRGSTDTQYF. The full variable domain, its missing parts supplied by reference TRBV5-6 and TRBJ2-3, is DAGVTQSPTHLIKTRGQQVTLRCSPKSGHDTVSWYQQALGQGPQFIFQYYEEEERQRGNFPDRFSGHQFPNYSSELNVNALLLGDSALYLCASSPPPRGSTDTQYFGPGTRLTVL.

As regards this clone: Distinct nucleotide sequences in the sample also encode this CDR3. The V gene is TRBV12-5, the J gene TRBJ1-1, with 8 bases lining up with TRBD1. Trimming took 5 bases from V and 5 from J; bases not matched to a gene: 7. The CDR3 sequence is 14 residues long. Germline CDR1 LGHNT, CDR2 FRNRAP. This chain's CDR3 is CASGARQGLTEAFF. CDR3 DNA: TGTGCTAGTGGTGCCAGACAGGGGCTTACTGAAGCTTTCTTT.

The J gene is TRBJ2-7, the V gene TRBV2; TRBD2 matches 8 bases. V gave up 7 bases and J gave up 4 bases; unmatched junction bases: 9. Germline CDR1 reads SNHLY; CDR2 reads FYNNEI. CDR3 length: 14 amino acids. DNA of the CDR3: TGTGCCAGCAAAGTGGCGGGGGGAACATACGAGCAGTACTTC. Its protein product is CASKVAGGTYEQYF.